The 3 T cell receptor beta chains below come from one sample, sequenced in a study of T cells after yellow fever vaccination. TCRdb reanalysed the 5' RACE reads using MiXCR and keeps one entry per CDR3 protein. The repertoire holds some 390,000 distinct CDR3 sequences, with around 19% as singletons. The sequencing used PBMCs, collected before the yellow fever booster vaccination. The receptors here all came from a man between 18 and 35 years old who received the YFV17D yellow fever vaccine.

This clonotype has a count of ten or more. The V call is TRBV5-1, the J call TRBJ2-1; D is possibly TRBD1 (5 bases). CDR1 SGHRS and CDR2 YFSETQ come from the germline V gene. Trimming left V 3 bases short and J 5 bases short, with 18 bases between. There are 16 residues in the CDR3. CDR3 coding DNA: TGCGCCAGCAGCTACGCCCGAGACAGCAAAAACAATGAGCAGTTCTTC. Translation: CASSYARDSKNNEQFF.

This clonotype was picked up a small number of times. The V gene is TRBV20-1, the J gene TRBJ1-1; D is undetermined. Trimming removed 6 bases from V and 4 bases from J, with 15 bases in between. There are 13 residues in the CDR3. The V gene's germline CDR1 is DFQATT and CDR2 SNEGSKA (reference sequence). This CDR3 is CSAPAWERTEAFF. DNA for the CDR3: TGCAGTGCCCCCGCCTGGGAGCGCACTGAAGCTTTCTTT.

In its sample, this clonotype was seen a few times. The chain is built from TRBV27 and TRBJ1-1, with a tentative D call TRBD1 (6 bases). Per germline, CDR1 MNHEY and CDR2 SMNVEV (reference sequence). CDR3 length: 15 amino acids. V gave up 5 bases and J gave up 2 bases, with 15 bases separating them. The CDR3 is CASSQWGGGNTEAFF. DNA of the CDR3: TGTGCCAGCAGTCAGTGGGGAGGGGGAAACACTGAAGCTTTCTTT.